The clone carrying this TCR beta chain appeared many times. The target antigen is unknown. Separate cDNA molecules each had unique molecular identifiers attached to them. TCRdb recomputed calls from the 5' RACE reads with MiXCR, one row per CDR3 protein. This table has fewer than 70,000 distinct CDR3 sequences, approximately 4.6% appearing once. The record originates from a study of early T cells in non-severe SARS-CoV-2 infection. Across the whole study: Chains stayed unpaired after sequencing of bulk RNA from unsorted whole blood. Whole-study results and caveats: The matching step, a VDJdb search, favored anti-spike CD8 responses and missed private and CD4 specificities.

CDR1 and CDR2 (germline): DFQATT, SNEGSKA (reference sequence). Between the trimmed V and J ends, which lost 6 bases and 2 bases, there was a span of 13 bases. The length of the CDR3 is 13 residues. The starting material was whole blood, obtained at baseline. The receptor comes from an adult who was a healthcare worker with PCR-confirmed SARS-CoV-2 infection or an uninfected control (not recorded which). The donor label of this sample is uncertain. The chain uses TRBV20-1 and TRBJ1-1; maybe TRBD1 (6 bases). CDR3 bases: TGCAGTGCGTTCCAGGGGACCAACACTGAAGCTTTCTTT. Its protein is CSAFQGTNTEAFF.